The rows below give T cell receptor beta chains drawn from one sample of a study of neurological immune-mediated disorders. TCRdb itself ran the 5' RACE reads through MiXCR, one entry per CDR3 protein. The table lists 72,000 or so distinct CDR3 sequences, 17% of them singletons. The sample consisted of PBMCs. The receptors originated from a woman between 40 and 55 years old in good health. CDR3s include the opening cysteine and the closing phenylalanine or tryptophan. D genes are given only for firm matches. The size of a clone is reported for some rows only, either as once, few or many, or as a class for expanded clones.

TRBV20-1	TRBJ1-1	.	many	TGCAGTGCTAGAGCAGACAGCATGAACACTGAAGCTTTCTTT	CSARADSMNTEAFF
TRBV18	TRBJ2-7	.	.	TGTGCCAGCTCACCCACCCCTTCTCACTCCTACGAGCAGTACTTC	CASSPTPSHSYEQYF
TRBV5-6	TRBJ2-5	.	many	TGTGCCAGCAGCTACGGGGAGGTGGAGACCCAGTACTTC	CASSYGEVETQYF
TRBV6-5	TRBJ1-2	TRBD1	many	TGTGCCAGCAGTAAGCTGGACAGGGACTTCTATGGCTACACCTTC	CASSKLDRDFYGYTF
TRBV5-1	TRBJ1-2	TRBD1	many	TGCGCCAGCAGCTTGGGGGACAGCCGGTCTAACTATGGCTACACCTTC	CASSLGDSRSNYGYTF
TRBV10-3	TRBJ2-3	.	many	TGTGCCATCAACGCAGGGGATTTGGAAGATACGCAGTATTTT	CAINAGDLEDTQYF
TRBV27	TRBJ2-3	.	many	TGTGCCAGCAGTCGTGACACTAGCACAGATACGCAGTATTTT	CASSRDTSTDTQYF
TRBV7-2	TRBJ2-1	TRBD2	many	TGTGCCAGCAGCCGCGGGGGAATGGCAAATGAGCAGTTCTTC	CASSRGGMANEQFF
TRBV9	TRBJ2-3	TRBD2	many	TGTGCCAGCAGCGTCGAGCGGGGGAGCACAGATACGCAGTATTTT	CASSVERGSTDTQYF
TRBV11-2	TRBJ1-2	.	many	TGTGCCAGCAGCCCCCCCCCTGGCTACACCTTC	CASSPPPGYTF
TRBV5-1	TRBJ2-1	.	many	TGCGCCAGCAGCTTGAACGAGGTTGAGCAGTTCTTC	CASSLNEVEQFF
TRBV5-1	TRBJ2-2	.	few	TGCGCCAGCAGCTTGGTATGGGGACCCGGGGAGCTGTTTTTT	CASSLVWGPGELFF
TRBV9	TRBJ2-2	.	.	TGTGCCAGCAGCCCCCGGGGGAACACCGGGGAGCTGTTTTTT	CASSPRGNTGELFF
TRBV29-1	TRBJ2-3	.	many	TGCAGCGTTGAAGATCGTACTAACACAGATACGCAGTATTTT	CSVEDRTNTDTQYF
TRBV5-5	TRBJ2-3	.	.	TGTGCCAGCAGTTCCGGAGGGGTAGAAGATACGCAGTATTTT	CASSSGGVEDTQYF
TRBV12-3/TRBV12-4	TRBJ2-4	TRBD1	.	TGTGCCAGCAACCACAGGGGAGCCAAAAACATTCAGTACTTC	CASNHRGAKNIQYF